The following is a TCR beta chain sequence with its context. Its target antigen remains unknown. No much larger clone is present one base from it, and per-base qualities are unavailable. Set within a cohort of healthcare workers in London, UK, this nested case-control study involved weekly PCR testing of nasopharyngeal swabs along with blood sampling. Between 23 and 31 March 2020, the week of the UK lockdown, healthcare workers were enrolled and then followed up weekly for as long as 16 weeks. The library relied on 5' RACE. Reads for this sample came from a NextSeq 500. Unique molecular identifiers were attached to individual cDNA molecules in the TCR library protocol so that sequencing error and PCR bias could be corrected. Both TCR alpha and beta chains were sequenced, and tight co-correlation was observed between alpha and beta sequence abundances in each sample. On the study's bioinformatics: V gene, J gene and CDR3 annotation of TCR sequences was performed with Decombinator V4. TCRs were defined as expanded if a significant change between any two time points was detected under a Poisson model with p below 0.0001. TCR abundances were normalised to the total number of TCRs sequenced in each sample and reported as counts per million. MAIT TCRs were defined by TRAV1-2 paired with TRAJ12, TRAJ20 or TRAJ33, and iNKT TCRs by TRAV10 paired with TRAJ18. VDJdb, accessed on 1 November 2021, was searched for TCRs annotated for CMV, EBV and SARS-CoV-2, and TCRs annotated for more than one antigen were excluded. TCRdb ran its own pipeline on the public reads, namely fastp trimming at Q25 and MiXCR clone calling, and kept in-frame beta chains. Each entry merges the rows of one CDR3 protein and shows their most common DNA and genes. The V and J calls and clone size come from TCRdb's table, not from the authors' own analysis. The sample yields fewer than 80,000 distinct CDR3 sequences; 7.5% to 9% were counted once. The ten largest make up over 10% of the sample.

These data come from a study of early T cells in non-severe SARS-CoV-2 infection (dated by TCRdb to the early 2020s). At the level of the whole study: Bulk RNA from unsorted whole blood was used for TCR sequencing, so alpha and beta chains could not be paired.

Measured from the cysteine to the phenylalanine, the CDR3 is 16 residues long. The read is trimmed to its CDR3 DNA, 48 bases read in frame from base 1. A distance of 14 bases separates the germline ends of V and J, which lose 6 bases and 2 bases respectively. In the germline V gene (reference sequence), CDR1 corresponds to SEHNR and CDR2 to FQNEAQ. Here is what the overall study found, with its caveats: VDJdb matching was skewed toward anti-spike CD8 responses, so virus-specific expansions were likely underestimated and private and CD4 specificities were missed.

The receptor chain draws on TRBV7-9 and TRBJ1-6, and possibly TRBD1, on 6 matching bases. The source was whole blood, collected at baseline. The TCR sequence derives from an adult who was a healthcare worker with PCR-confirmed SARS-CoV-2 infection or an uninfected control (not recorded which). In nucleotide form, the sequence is TGTGCCAGCAGACGAGGTACAGGGACCTATAATTCACCCCTCCACTTT. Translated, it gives CASRRGTGTYNSPLHF.